This is a list of T cell receptor beta chains from one sample in a study of blood T cell repertoires in COVID-19. Method: immunoSEQ multiplex PCR; TCRdb's copy keeps in-frame clones and lacks some. The repertoire includes under 55,000 clones, roughly nine tenths of them detected once, and under 4.5% sits in the top ten. The source material was peripheral blood. The receptors were gathered from a human donor in a cohort sampled during active COVID-19. The conserved cysteine and the conserved F or W are not part of the CDR3 here. The order of the fields is J gene, clone size, V gene, CDR3 protein. Not every row has a clone size; where given, it reads once, few, many or a size class.

J gene: TRBJ2-7; clone size: NA; V gene: TRBV25-1; CDR3 protein: ASSEPASGRVNEQY
J gene: TRBJ2-3; clone size: NA; V gene: TRBV15; CDR3 protein: ATSRRSGASTDTQY
J gene: TRBJ2-2; clone size: NA; V gene: TRBV30; CDR3 protein: AWKETSGRSGELF
J gene: TRBJ1-2; clone size: NA; V gene: TRBV4-1; CDR3 protein: ASSQPTGRGYT
J gene: TRBJ1-4; clone size: NA; V gene: TRBV7-9; CDR3 protein: ASSSTEGNEKLF
J gene: TRBJ2-7; clone size: NA; V gene: TRBV1; CDR3 protein: TSSDVGGIGEQY
J gene: TRBJ1-6; clone size: NA; V gene: TRBV3-1/TRBV3-2; CDR3 protein: ASSFTTGDNSPLH
J gene: TRBJ2-6; clone size: NA; V gene: TRBV19; CDR3 protein: ASSIAVVTGANVLT
J gene: TRBJ2-1; clone size: NA; V gene: TRBV29-1; CDR3 protein: SVIPGLASEQF
J gene: TRBJ2-7; clone size: NA; V gene: TRBV20-1; CDR3 protein: SASSAGFYYEQY
J gene: TRBJ2-7; clone size: NA; V gene: TRBV11-1; CDR3 protein: ASSSRSSYEQY
J gene: TRBJ1-6; clone size: NA; V gene: TRBV30; CDR3 protein: AWSAGQTNSPLH
J gene: TRBJ1-5; clone size: NA; V gene: TRBV19; CDR3 protein: ASKRGGNQPQH
J gene: TRBJ2-5; clone size: NA; V gene: TRBV19; CDR3 protein: ASSIDRFQETQY
J gene: TRBJ2-1; clone size: NA; V gene: TRBV30; CDR3 protein: AWSVQTTREQF
J gene: TRBJ2-7; clone size: NA; V gene: TRBV5-1; CDR3 protein: ASSAAGASNEQY
J gene: TRBJ2-7; clone size: NA; V gene: TRBV7-2; CDR3 protein: ASSLDHRDEQY
J gene: TRBJ1-1; clone size: NA; V gene: TRBV24-1; CDR3 protein: ANLPGDTEAF
J gene: TRBJ1-2; clone size: NA; V gene: TRBV25-1; CDR3 protein: ASSESSTGTNYGYT
J gene: TRBJ2-6; clone size: NA; V gene: TRBV19; CDR3 protein: ASSSRFSGANVLT
J gene: TRBJ1-6; clone size: NA; V gene: TRBV13; CDR3 protein: ASSLGRAHGGSPLH
J gene: TRBJ2-3; clone size: NA; V gene: TRBV5-4; CDR3 protein: ASSLRTVSTDTQY
J gene: TRBJ1-2; clone size: once; V gene: TRBV6-5; CDR3 protein: ASSPDRSYGYT
J gene: TRBJ2-5; clone size: NA; V gene: TRBV11-2; CDR3 protein: ASRSLGQGETQY
J gene: TRBJ1-1; clone size: NA; V gene: TRBV9; CDR3 protein: ASSVVGRGMNTEAF
J gene: TRBJ2-5; clone size: NA; V gene: TRBV28; CDR3 protein: ASSLLGGRALGETQY
J gene: TRBJ2-7; clone size: NA; V gene: TRBV18; CDR3 protein: ASSPKKIKGRDWSYEQY
J gene: TRBJ2-1; clone size: NA; V gene: TRBV21-1; CDR3 protein: ASSKDRGSYNEQF
J gene: TRBJ1-5; clone size: NA; V gene: TRBV19; CDR3 protein: ASSIFGERTGTQPQH
J gene: TRBJ1-2; clone size: NA; V gene: TRBV3-1/TRBV3-2; CDR3 protein: ASSHVTREDGYT
J gene: TRBJ2-7; clone size: NA; V gene: TRBV30; CDR3 protein: AWSVREKLYEQY
J gene: TRBJ2-5; clone size: NA; V gene: TRBV19; CDR3 protein: ASSFGRAETQY
J gene: TRBJ1-1; clone size: once; V gene: TRBV15; CDR3 protein: ATSWAGAEAF
J gene: TRBJ2-2; clone size: NA; V gene: TRBV2; CDR3 protein: ASSGTLNTGELF
J gene: TRBJ1-2; clone size: NA; V gene: TRBV11-2; CDR3 protein: ASSLYRDGYT
J gene: TRBJ1-4; clone size: NA; V gene: TRBV6-6; CDR3 protein: ASSRSVFATNEKLF
J gene: TRBJ2-7; clone size: NA; V gene: TRBV6-5; CDR3 protein: ASSWTGGPYEQY
J gene: TRBJ1-5; clone size: NA; V gene: TRBV30; CDR3 protein: AWSATGGSQPQH
J gene: TRBJ2-2; clone size: NA; V gene: TRBV5-4; CDR3 protein: ASSPGGPAGELF
J gene: TRBJ1-1; clone size: NA; V gene: TRBV2; CDR3 protein: ASREKLANREAF
J gene: TRBJ1-2; clone size: once; V gene: TRBV28; CDR3 protein: ASSSYGGGLSNYGYT
J gene: TRBJ2-7; clone size: once; V gene: TRBV4-2; CDR3 protein: ASSQDGGRADEQY
J gene: TRBJ2-3; clone size: NA; V gene: TRBV29-1; CDR3 protein: SVEVGPGDTQY
J gene: TRBJ2-6; clone size: NA; V gene: TRBV19; CDR3 protein: ASTRQGASGANVLT
J gene: TRBJ2-7; clone size: NA; V gene: TRBV5-4; CDR3 protein: ASSLVRQGGSYEQY
J gene: TRBJ2-5; clone size: NA; V gene: TRBV24-1; CDR3 protein: ATSGGGRPLQETQY
J gene: TRBJ1-2; clone size: NA; V gene: TRBV19; CDR3 protein: ASLGRGATLYGYT
J gene: TRBJ1-6; clone size: few; V gene: TRBV30; CDR3 protein: AWSTRQGGSYNSPLH
J gene: TRBJ2-5; clone size: NA; V gene: TRBV19; CDR3 protein: ASSMWLDQETQY